Each of the 16 T cell receptor beta chains below was sequenced from the same sample in a study of blood T cell repertoires in COVID-19. Assay: immunoSEQ multiplex PCR; the TCRdb copy retains only in-frame clones and omits some. The data contain 170,000 or so clones, roughly 80% of them singletons. The sequenced material came from peripheral blood. All receptors derive from a man younger than 30 with active or convalescent COVID-19.

The V and J genes are TRBV18 and TRBJ2-3, with a tentative D call TRBD1 (5 bases). V lost 4 bases, J lost 6 bases, and 8 bases lay in between. This CDR3 has 12 residues. Germline V CDR1 and CDR2: KGHSH, LQKENI. CDR3 sequence reads: CASSQGKDTQYF. Written as DNA, the CDR3 is TGTGCCAGCTCACAGGGGAAGGATACGCAGTATTTT.

With respect to this clone: Other nucleotide sequences from this sample produce the same CDR3. V gene TRBV19 combines with J gene TRBJ2-7, with D hard to call. Trimming took 5 bases from V and 0 from J, leaving 8 bases between them. There are 13 residues in the CDR3. CDR1 LNHDA and CDR2 SQIVND come from the germline V gene (reference sequence). CDR3 region: CASSAGFSYEQYF. CDR3 DNA: TGTGCCAGTAGTGCAGGCTTCTCCTACGAGCAGTACTTC.

This CDR3 reads CASSTSQGQPQHF. The CDR3, as DNA: TGTGCCAGTAGTACCTCCCAGGGTCAGCCCCAGCATTTT. The rearrangement joins TRBV19 to TRBJ1-5; D possibly corresponds to TRBD1 (5 bases). This CDR3 region has 13 residues. Trimming pared 4 bases from V and 6 bases from J, leaving 10 bases between. Looked up from germline, CDR1 is LNHDA and CDR2 is SQIVND (reference sequence).

The V call is TRBV27, the J call TRBJ2-2; 7 bases fit TRBD1. In germline, CDR1 is MNHEY, CDR2 SMNVEV (reference sequence). The V gene end was trimmed by 5 bases and the J gene end by 0 bases; junction bases not matched to a gene: 3. The CDR3 covers 15 residues. In nucleotides, the CDR3 is TGTGCCAGCAGTATCGACAGGGCGAACACCGGGGAGCTGTTTTTT. Translated: CASSIDRANTGELFF.

J is TRBJ2-3 and V is TRBV9; weak D call: TRBD1 (5 bases). Per germline, CDR1 SGDLS and CDR2 YYNGEE. V was clipped by 0 bases and J by 5 bases, with 13 bases between them. The CDR3 runs 15 residues. CDR3 sequence (DNA): TGTGCCAGCAGCGTAGAGGGGAATTTCCTAGATACGCAGTATTTT. Translating gives CASSVEGNFLDTQYF.

The CDR3 here is CASSQSGLARHPDTQYF. As DNA, the CDR3 is TGTGCCAGCAGCCAATCGGGACTCGCGAGGCATCCAGATACGCAGTATTTT. The chain carries TRBV3-1 (or the pseudogene TRBV3-2) and TRBJ2-3; D perhaps matches TRBD2 (6 bases). With 2 bases removed from V and 4 bases from J, the gap between germline ends came to 19 bases. The CDR3 runs to 17 residues. Germline-derived CDR1 and CDR2 are LGHDT and YNNKEL (reference sequence).

The gene calls are TRBV7-2 and TRBJ1-4, with a tentative D call TRBD1 (5 bases). The CDR3 length is 13 residues. In germline, CDR1 is SGHTA, CDR2 FQGNSA. Trimming left V 3 bases short and J 8 bases short, with 10 bases between. CDR3 sequence reads: CASSFWRGEKLFF. CDR3 in DNA: TGTGCCAGCAGCTTTTGGCGGGGGGAAAAACTGTTTTTT.

V is TRBV29-1 and J is TRBJ2-4; 8 bases fit TRBD1. CDR3 length equals 14 residues. V shed 6 bases, J shed 7 bases, and the junction held 11 bases outside the gene matches. Germline V lookup: CDR1 SQVTM, CDR2 ANQGSEA. The CDR3 bases are TGCAGCGTGAAGGAAACAGGGGGAGGTAACATTCAGTACTTC. Its translation: CSVKETGGGNIQYF.

This clone was seen a few times. V gene TRBV11-1 combines with J gene TRBJ2-7; TRBD2 agrees at 7 bases. Germline values: CDR1 SGHAT, CDR2 FQDESV (reference sequence). The CDR3 totals 14 residues. Losses at the gene ends were 5 bases for V and 1 base for J; bases not matched to a gene: 5. The CDR3 sequence is CASSPSGLSYEQYF. As DNA, the CDR3 is TGTGCCAGCAGCCCTAGCGGCCTTTCCTACGAGCAGTACTTC.

This rearrangement joins TRBV7-6 to TRBJ1-6; D is uncertain. Germline CDR1 and CDR2: SGHVS and FNYEAQ. The germline V and J ends were trimmed by 4 bases and 8 bases, with 9 bases remaining between them. The CDR3 spans 13 residues. The CDR3 region has the DNA TGTGCCAGCAGCTCTCTAATTGATTCACCCCTCCACTTT. This codes for CASSSLIDSPLHF.

V gene TRBV9 combines with J gene TRBJ1-6, with TRBD1 matching over 9 bases. Trimming at V came to 3 bases and at J to 10 bases, leaving 14 bases not matched to a gene. The germline gives CDR1 SGDLS, CDR2 YYNGEE. CDR3 size: 17 residues. CDR3 in DNA: TGTGCCAGCAGCGGAGGGACAGGGACGTTCGGGAGGTCACCCCTCCACTTT. As protein: CASSGGTGTFGRSPLHF.

V is TRBV11-2 and J is TRBJ2-7, with TRBD2 as a possible D gene (6 bases). The CDR3 consists of 14 residues. V was pared by 0 bases and J by 3 bases, with 9 bases between. Looked up from germline, CDR1 is SGHAT and CDR2 is FQNNGV. CDR3: CASSLEGTFYEQYF. The CDR3 coding sequence is TGTGCCAGCAGCTTAGAAGGGACTTTCTACGAGCAGTACTTC. Together with reference TRBV11-2 and TRBJ2-7, the CDR3 gives the full variable domain: EAGVAQSPRYKIIEKRQSVAFWCNPISGHATLYWYQQILGQGPKLLIQFQNNGVVDDSQLPKDRFSAERLKGVDSTLKIQPAKLEDSAVYLCASSLEGTFYEQYFGPGTRLTVT.

V gene TRBV7-9 combines with J gene TRBJ2-3, with TRBD2 matching over 11 bases. The CDR3 length is 15 residues. V lost 2 bases, J lost 5 bases, and 3 bases stayed unmatched. Germline V gene lookup returns CDR1 SEHNR and CDR2 FQNEAQ (reference sequence). The DNA for the CDR3 is TGTGCCAGCAGCTTAACTAGCGGGGGTATAGATACGCAGTATTTT. Residues: CASSLTSGGIDTQYF. The whole variable domain, remainder taken from reference TRBV7-9 and TRBJ2-3, is DTGVSQNPRHKITKRGQNVTFRCDPISEHNRLYWYRQTLGQGPEFLTYFQNEAQLEKSRLLSDRFSAERPKGSFSTLEIQRTEQGDSAMYLCASSLTSGGIDTQYFGPGTRLTVL.

The sample holds one count of this clone. J is TRBJ2-3 and V is TRBV4-3, with D tentatively TRBD2 (5 bases). CDR1 is LGHNA and CDR2 is YSLEER in the germline V gene. Trimming cost V 0 bases and J 0 bases, with 10 bases left between them. The CDR3 is made up of 16 amino acids. The CDR3 DNA reads TGCGCCAGCAGCCAAGACTTGCAGCGGAGCACAGATACGCAGTATTTT. This sequence encodes CASSQDLQRSTDTQYF.

The rearrangement links TRBV7-6 to TRBJ2-3; maybe TRBD2 (6 bases). The germline V and J ends were trimmed by 5 bases and 7 bases, with 16 bases remaining between them. CDR1 is SGHVS, CDR2 FNYEAQ, per germline. The length of the CDR3 is 14 residues. The CDR3 DNA is TGTGCCAGCAGCGGAAGACTAGAGGGTAATACGCAGTATTTT. Translating it yields CASSGRLEGNTQYF.

This clone was observed a single time. J is TRBJ2-2 and V is TRBV10-2; 9 bases map to TRBD1. The length of the CDR3 is 16 residues. The trim removed 8 bases at V and 4 bases at J, leaving 11 bases unmatched. CDR1 and CDR2 (germline): WSHSY, SAAADI. Here the CDR3 reads CASGRLQGAGTGELFF. In DNA, the CDR3 is TGCGCCAGCGGCCGGTTACAGGGGGCCGGCACCGGGGAGCTGTTTTTT.